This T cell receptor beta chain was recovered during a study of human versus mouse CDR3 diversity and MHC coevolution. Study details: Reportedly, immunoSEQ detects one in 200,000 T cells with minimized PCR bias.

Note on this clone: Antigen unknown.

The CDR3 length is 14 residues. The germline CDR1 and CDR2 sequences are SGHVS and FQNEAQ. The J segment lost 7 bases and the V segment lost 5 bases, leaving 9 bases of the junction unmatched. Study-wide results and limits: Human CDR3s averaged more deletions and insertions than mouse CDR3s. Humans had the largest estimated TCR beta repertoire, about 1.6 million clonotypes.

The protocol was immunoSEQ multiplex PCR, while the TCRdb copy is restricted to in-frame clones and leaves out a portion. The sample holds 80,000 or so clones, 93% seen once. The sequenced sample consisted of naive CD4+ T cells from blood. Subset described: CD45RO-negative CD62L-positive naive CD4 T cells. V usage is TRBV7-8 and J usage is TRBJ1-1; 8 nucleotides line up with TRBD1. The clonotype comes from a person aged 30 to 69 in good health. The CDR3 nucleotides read TGTGCCAGCAGCCGGACAGGGAATCGTTATGAAGCTTTCTTT. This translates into CASSRTGNRYEAFF.